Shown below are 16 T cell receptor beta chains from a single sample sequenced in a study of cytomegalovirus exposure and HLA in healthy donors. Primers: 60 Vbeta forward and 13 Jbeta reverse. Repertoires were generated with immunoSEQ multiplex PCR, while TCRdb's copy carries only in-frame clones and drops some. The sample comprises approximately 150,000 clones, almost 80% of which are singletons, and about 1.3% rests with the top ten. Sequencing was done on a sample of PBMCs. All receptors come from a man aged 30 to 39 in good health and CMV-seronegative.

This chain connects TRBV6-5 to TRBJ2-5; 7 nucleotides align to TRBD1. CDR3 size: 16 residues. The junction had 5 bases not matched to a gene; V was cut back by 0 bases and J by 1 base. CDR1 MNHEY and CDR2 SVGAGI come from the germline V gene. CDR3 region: CASSYSSRGRQETQYF. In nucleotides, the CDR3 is TGTGCCAGCAGTTACTCGTCGAGGGGGCGCCAAGAGACCCAGTACTTC.

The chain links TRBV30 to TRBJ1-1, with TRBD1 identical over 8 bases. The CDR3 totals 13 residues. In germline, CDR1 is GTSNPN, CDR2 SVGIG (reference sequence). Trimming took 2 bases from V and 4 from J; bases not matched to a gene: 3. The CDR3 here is CAWSFQGATEAFF. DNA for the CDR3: TGTGCCTGGAGTTTTCAGGGGGCCACTGAAGCTTTCTTT.

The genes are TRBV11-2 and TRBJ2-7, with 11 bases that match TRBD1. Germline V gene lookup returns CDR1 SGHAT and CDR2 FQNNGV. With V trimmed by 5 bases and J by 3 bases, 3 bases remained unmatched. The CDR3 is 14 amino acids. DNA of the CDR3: TGTGCCAGCAGCACCGGGACAGGGGGCTACGAGCAGTACTTC. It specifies CASSTGTGGYEQYF.

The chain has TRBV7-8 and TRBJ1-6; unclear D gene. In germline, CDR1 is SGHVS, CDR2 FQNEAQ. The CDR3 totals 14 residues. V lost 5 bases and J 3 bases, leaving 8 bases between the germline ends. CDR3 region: CASSLVYYNSPLHF. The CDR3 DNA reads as TGTGCCAGCAGCCTCGTCTACTATAATTCACCCCTCCACTTT.

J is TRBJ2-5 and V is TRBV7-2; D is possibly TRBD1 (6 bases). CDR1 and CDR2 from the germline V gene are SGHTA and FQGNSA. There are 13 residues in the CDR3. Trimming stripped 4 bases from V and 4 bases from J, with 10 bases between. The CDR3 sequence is CASSYRVRETQYF. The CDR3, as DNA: TGTGCCAGCAGCTACAGGGTTAGAGAGACCCAGTACTTC. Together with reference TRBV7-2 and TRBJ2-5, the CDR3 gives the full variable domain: GAGVSQSPSNKVTEKGKDVELRCDPISGHTALYWYRQSLGQGLEFLIYFQGNSAPDKSGLPSDRFSAERTGGSVSTLTIQRTQQEDSAVYLCASSYRVRETQYFGPGTRLLVL.

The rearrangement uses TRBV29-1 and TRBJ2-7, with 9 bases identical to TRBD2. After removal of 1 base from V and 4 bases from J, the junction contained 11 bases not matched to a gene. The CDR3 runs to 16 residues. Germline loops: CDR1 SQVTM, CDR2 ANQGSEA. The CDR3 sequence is CSVEVIAGAPRYEQYF. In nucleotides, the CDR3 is TGCAGCGTTGAAGTGATAGCGGGGGCCCCGCGGTACGAGCAGTACTTC.

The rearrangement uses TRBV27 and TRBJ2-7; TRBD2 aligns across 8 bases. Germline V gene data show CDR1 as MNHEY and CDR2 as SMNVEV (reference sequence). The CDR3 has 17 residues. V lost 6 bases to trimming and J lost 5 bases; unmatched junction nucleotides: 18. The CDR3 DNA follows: TGTGCCAGCAGCCGCCCCACAGAAGGACGGGGGGGGCACGAGCAGTACTTC. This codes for CASSRPTEGRGGHEQYF.

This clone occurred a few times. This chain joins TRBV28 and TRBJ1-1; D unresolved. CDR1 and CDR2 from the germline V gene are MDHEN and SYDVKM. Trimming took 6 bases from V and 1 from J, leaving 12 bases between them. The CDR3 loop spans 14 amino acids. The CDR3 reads CASSAPGRNTEAFF. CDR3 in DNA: TGTGCCAGCAGCGCTCCGGGTAGGAACACTGAAGCTTTCTTT.

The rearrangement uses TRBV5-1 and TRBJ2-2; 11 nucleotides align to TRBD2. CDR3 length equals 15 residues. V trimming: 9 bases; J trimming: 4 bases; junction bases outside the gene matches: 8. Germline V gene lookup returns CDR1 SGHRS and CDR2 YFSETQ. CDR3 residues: CATTGTSGPTGELFF. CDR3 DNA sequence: TGCGCCACAACCGGGACTAGCGGACCCACCGGGGAGCTGTTTTTT.

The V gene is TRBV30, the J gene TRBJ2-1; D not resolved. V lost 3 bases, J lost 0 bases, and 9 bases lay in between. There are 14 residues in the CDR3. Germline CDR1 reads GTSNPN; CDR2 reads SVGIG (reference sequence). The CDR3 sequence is CAWSDTYSYNEQFF. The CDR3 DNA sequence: TGTGCCTGGAGCGACACGTACTCCTACAATGAGCAGTTCTTC.

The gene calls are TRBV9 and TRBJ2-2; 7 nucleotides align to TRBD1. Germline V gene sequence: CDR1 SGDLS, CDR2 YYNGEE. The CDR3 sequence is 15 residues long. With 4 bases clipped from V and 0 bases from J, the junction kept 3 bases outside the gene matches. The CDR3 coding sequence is TGTGCCAGCAGCATGACAGGGACGAACACCGGGGAGCTGTTTTTT. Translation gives CASSMTGTNTGELFF.

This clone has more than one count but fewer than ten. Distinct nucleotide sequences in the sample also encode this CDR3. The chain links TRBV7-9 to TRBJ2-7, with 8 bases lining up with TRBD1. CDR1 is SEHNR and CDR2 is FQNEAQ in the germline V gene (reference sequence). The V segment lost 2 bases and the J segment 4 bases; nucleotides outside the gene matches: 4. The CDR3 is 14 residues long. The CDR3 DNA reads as TGTGCCAGCAGCTTAACAGGGGGGCAGTACGAGCAGTACTTC. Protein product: CASSLTGGQYEQYF.

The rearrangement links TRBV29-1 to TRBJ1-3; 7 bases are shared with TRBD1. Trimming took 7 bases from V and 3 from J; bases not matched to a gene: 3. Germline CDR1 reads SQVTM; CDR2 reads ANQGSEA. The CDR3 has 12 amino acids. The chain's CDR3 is CSARDSGNTIYF. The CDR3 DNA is TGCAGCGCTAGGGACAGTGGAAACACCATATATTTT.

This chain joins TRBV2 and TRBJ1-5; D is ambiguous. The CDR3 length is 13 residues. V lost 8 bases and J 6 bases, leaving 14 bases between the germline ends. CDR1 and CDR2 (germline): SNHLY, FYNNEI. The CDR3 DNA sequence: TGTGCCAGCGTTCGGTCCCGAAGTCAGCCCCAGCATTTT. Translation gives CASVRSRSQPQHF. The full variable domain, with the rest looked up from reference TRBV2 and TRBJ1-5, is EPEVTQTPSHQVTQMGQEVILRCVPISNHLYFYWYRQILGQKVEFLVSFYNNEISEKSEIFDDQFSVERPDGSNFTLKIRSTKLEDSAMYFCASVRSRSQPQHFGDGTRLSIL.

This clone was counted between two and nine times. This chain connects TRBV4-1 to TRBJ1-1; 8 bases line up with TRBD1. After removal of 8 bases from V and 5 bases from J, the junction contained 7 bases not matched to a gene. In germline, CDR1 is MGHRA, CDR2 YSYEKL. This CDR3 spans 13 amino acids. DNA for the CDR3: TGCGCCAGCGTGGGACAGGTAGGAACTGAAGCTTTCTTT. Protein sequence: CASVGQVGTEAFF.

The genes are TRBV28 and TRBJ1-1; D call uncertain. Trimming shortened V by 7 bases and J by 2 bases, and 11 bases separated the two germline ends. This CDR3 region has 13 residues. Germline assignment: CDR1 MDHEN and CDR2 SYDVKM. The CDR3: CASKIAVNTEAFF. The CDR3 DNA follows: TGTGCCAGCAAGATCGCGGTAAACACTGAAGCTTTCTTT. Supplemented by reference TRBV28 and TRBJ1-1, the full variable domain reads DVKVTQSSRYLVKRTGEKVFLECVQDMDHENMFWYRQDPGLGLRLIYFSYDVKMKEKGDIPEGYSVSREKKERFSLILESASTNQTSMYLCASKIAVNTEAFFGQGTRLTVV.